Below, 2 T cell receptor beta chains from the same sample are listed, as sequenced in a study of cytomegalovirus exposure and HLA in healthy donors (dated 2017 in TCRdb). Libraries were prepared through the immunoSEQ multiplex PCR assay. The multiplex PCR relied on a mix of 60 forward primers for TCR Vbeta segments and 13 reverse primers for TCR Jbeta segments. TCRdb re-hosts the immuneACCESS table, in-frame sequences only. Its copies lack some clones; in the studies checked, an unresolved V gene accounts for under half of them, and the cause for the rest is not known. The sample table records 180,000 or so clones; around 74% of these occur just once. The ten most abundant clones make up 2.5% to 3.5% of the sample. The sample was PBMCs. All receptors derive from a female donor in good health and CMV-seronegative.

The chain has TRBV6-5 and TRBJ2-3; the match to TRBD2 covers 11 bases. Trimming cost V 2 bases and J 4 bases; bases outside gene matches: 5. CDR1 is MNHEY and CDR2 is SVGAGI in the germline V gene. The CDR3 has 16 amino acids. The CDR3 DNA sequence: TGTGCCAGCAGTTACGTAGCGGGGGGGCGCGCAGATACGCAGTATTTT. This sequence encodes CASSYVAGGRADTQYF.

The genes are TRBV4-1 and TRBJ1-1; D gene ambiguous. V was trimmed by 2 bases and J by 0 bases, leaving 10 bases between them. This CDR3 comprises 15 residues. Germline lookup yields CDR1 MGHRA and CDR2 YSYEKL. The CDR3 is CASSQRLGMNTEAFF. The CDR3 nucleotides read TGCGCCAGCAGCCAAAGGCTCGGGATGAACACTGAAGCTTTCTTT.